Below, 25 T cell receptor beta chains from the same sample are listed, as sequenced in a study of blood T cell repertoires in COVID-19 (TCRdb year 2020). The library was generated by the immunoSEQ multiplex PCR assay. The immuneACCESS repertoire file appears here via TCRdb, limited to in-frame rearrangements. These files lack a portion of the clones; in checked studies, under half of the deficit traces to unresolved V genes, and the cause of the others is not known. This sample holds roughly 500,000 clones; roughly nine tenths were observed only once. Together, the top ten hold roughly 1% of the sample. Sequencing used peripheral blood. All receptors derive from a man aged 18-30 years with COVID-19, enrolled during active disease.

The chain recombines TRBV27 with TRBJ1-4, with D hard to call. The CDR3 has 15 residues. Germline lookup yields CDR1 MNHEY and CDR2 SMNVEV (reference sequence). V lost 10 bases and J 8 bases, leaving 23 bases between the germline ends. The CDR3 protein is CAIGLLHSRYEKLFF. As DNA, the CDR3 is TGTGCCATTGGGTTACTTCACAGCCGGTACGAAAAACTGTTTTTT.

This chain uses TRBV9 with TRBJ2-3; 11 nucleotides match TRBD2. Unmatched junction bases numbered 8, after V lost 5 bases and J lost 0 bases. CDR1 SGDLS and CDR2 YYNGEE come from the germline V gene. The CDR3 is 17 residues long. As DNA, the CDR3 is TGTGCCAGCAGTTTAGCGGGACTAGCGGATAGCACAGATACGCAGTATTTT. Amino acids: CASSLAGLADSTDTQYF.

The chain recombines TRBV5-4 with TRBJ1-4; possibly TRBD1 for D (6 bases). The CDR3 runs 14 residues. Looked up from germline, CDR1 is SGHNT and CDR2 is YYREEE (reference sequence). Trimming removed 3 bases from V and 5 bases from J, with 11 bases in between. CDR3 bases: TGTGCCAGCAGCTCGACAGGATACAATGAAAAACTGTTTTTT. This encodes CASSSTGYNEKLFF.

This clone was recorded only once. The chain links TRBV12-3 or TRBV12-4 to TRBJ1-2, with D possibly being TRBD1 (6 bases). The V and J ends lost 10 bases and 3 bases respectively, with 12 bases between them. This CDR3 is 12 amino acids long. The CDR3: CATKQGDYGYTF. CDR3 nucleotide sequence: TGTGCCACAAAACAGGGCGACTATGGCTACACCTTC.

This chain links TRBV2 with TRBJ2-3; 11 nucleotides match TRBD2. V shed 8 bases and J 0 bases; nucleotides not matched to a gene: 16. The CDR3 covers 19 residues. Germline-derived CDR1 and CDR2 are SNHLY and FYNNEI. The CDR3 loop is CASRRELAGALTSTDTQYF. CDR3 bases: TGTGCCAGCCGGCGGGAACTAGCGGGAGCACTAACTAGCACAGATACGCAGTATTTT. Drawing the rest from reference TRBV2 and TRBJ2-3, the complete variable domain is EPEVTQTPSHQVTQMGQEVILRCVPISNHLYFYWYRQILGQKVEFLVSFYNNEISEKSEIFDDQFSVERPDGSNFTLKIRSTKLEDSAMYFCASRRELAGALTSTDTQYFGPGTRLTVL.

The chain's CDR3 is CVRSLPPARQGKTVEQFF. For the CDR3, the DNA is TGTGTCAGAAGCTTACCTCCCGCCCGACAGGGCAAGACGGTTGAGCAGTTCTTC. The chain is built from TRBV7-5 and TRBJ2-1; TRBD1, as called in the table, went unchecked against the DNA. TRBV7-5 is recorded as a pseudogene. The CDR3 spans 18 residues.

This chain links TRBV5-5 with TRBJ2-1, with a weak D call TRBD2 (5 bases). V shed 0 bases and J shed 7 bases, with 11 bases lying between them. Germline CDR1 and CDR2: SGHKS and YYEKEE (reference sequence). The CDR3 consists of 14 residues. The CDR3 sequence: CASSLEWGVNEQFF. The CDR3 coding sequence is TGTGCCAGCAGCTTGGAATGGGGAGTGAATGAGCAGTTCTTC.

This clone occurred once. The gene calls are TRBV24-1 and TRBJ2-7; 9 bases fit TRBD1. This CDR3 region has 14 residues. With V trimmed by 4 bases and J by 6 bases, 6 bases remained unmatched. Germline CDR1 and CDR2: KGHDR and SFDVKD. The DNA for the CDR3 is TGTGCCACCAGTGACCCAGACAGGGGGAGCGAGCAGTACTTC. This encodes CATSDPDRGSEQYF.

The rearrangement links TRBV4-2 to TRBJ1-3, with 10 bases lining up with TRBD1. The CDR3 covers 17 residues. V gave up 0 bases and J gave up 7 bases; unmatched junction bases: 9. Germline assignment: CDR1 LGHNA and CDR2 YNFKEQ. DNA for the CDR3: TGTGCCAGCAGCCAAGAAGGCGAAAGACAGGGGGCGAACACCATATATTTT. Translating it yields CASSQEGERQGANTIYF.

This clone showed up just once. The rearrangement joins TRBV4-2 to TRBJ2-5; 7 bases are shared with TRBD2. The CDR3 sequence is 15 residues long. V shed 0 bases, J shed 3 bases, and the junction held 4 bases outside the gene matches. The germline V gene encodes CDR1 LGHNA and CDR2 YNFKEQ. The CDR3 sequence: CASSQDGAGKETQYF. DNA of the CDR3: TGTGCCAGCAGCCAAGATGGAGCGGGGAAAGAGACCCAGTACTTC.

The V gene is TRBV7-3, the J gene TRBJ2-1; 8 nucleotides line up with TRBD2. CDR3 length: 15 residues. Germline assignment: CDR1 SGHTA and CDR2 FQGTGA. With V trimmed by 5 bases and J by 3 bases, 6 bases remained unmatched. The CDR3 DNA is TGTGCCAGCAGCCTTCCGGGACTAGGCTACAATGAGCAGTTCTTC. Amino acids: CASSLPGLGYNEQFF.

V usage is TRBV7-7 and J usage is TRBJ2-1, with 7 bases fitting TRBD2. Germline V gene data show CDR1 as SSHAT and CDR2 as FNYEAQ (reference sequence). The CDR3 totals 12 residues. The J segment lost 9 bases and the V segment lost 4 bases, leaving 3 bases of the junction unmatched. The CDR3 coding sequence is TGTGCCAGCAGCTCGGGGGGAGGTGAGCAGTTCTTC. The encoded protein is CASSSGGGEQFF. Filled out from reference TRBV7-7 and TRBJ2-1, the complete variable domain reads GAGVSQSPRYKVTKRGQDVTLRCDPISSHATLYWYQQALGQGPEFLTYFNYEAQPDKSGLPSDRFSAERPEGSISTLTIQRTEQRDSAMYRCASSSGGGEQFFGPGTRLTVL.

This rearrangement joins TRBV18 to TRBJ2-5; 9 positions agree with TRBD1. Per the germline V gene, CDR1 is KGHSH and CDR2 is LQKENI. The CDR3 extends over 15 amino acids. V shed 1 base and J 2 bases; nucleotides not matched to a gene: 2. For the CDR3, the DNA is TGTGCCAGCTCACCACTAGGGACAGGGCAAGAGACCCAGTACTTC. The encoded protein is CASSPLGTGQETQYF.

The chain uses TRBV6-6 and TRBJ2-7; 9 bases fit TRBD1. V lost 5 bases to trimming and J lost 2 bases; unmatched junction nucleotides: 10. The germline CDR1 and CDR2 sequences are MNHNY and SVGAGI (reference sequence). This CDR3 contains 16 residues. The CDR3 nucleotides read TGTGCCAGCAGTCGAGTGGGACAGGGAACCGCCTACGAGCAGTACTTC. Translated, it gives CASSRVGQGTAYEQYF.

The chain joins TRBV5-6 to TRBJ2-7; the match to TRBD2 covers 15 bases. CDR1 is SGHDT and CDR2 is YYEEEE in the germline V gene. V lost 3 bases to trimming and J lost 3 bases; unmatched junction nucleotides: 10. The CDR3 has 18 amino acids. CDR3 region: CASSSTGTSGGLYYEQYF. The DNA for the CDR3 is TGTGCCAGCAGCTCGACCGGGACTAGCGGGGGGCTCTACTACGAGCAGTACTTC.

This clone was recorded once. The V and J genes are TRBV7-9 and TRBJ2-7, with 7 positions matching TRBD2. Germline trimming cut 3 bases from V and 6 bases from J; bases unmatched to any gene: 5. The CDR3 is 13 amino acids. Looked up from germline, CDR1 is SEHNR and CDR2 is FQNEAQ (reference sequence). Here the CDR3 reads CASSFGGSGEQYF. CDR3 DNA: TGTGCCAGCAGCTTTGGCGGGAGTGGCGAGCAGTACTTC.

The rearrangement uses TRBV18 and TRBJ1-3; D call uncertain. Germline lookup yields CDR1 KGHSH and CDR2 LQKENI. This CDR3 region has 16 residues. The germline V and J ends were trimmed by 2 bases and 0 bases, with 11 bases remaining between them. This CDR3 reads CASSPSTMSSGNTIYF. CDR3 DNA sequence: TGTGCCAGCTCACCAAGCACTATGAGCTCTGGAAACACCATATATTTT. Drawing the rest from reference TRBV18 and TRBJ1-3, the complete variable domain is NAGVMQNPRHLVRRRGQEARLRCSPMKGHSHVYWYRQLPEEGLKFMVYLQKENIIDESGMPKERFSAEFPKEGPSILRIQQVVRGDSAAYFCASSPSTMSSGNTIYFGEGSWLTVV.

A single count supports this clone. CDR3 nucleotides: TGTGCCAGCAGCTTCGGACTAGCAGCAAGCAATGAGCAGTTCTTC. Translated, it gives CASSFGLAASNEQFF. This chain connects TRBV7-9 to TRBJ2-1; 8 bases match TRBD2. V was pared by 3 bases and J by 6 bases, with 7 bases of the junction left unmatched. This CDR3 is built from 15 residues. The germline gives CDR1 SEHNR, CDR2 FQNEAQ (reference sequence).

This chain uses TRBV5-1 with TRBJ2-2; TRBD2 matches 11 bases. Germline V CDR1 and CDR2: SGHRS, YFSETQ. Trimming took 3 bases from V and 8 from J; bases not matched to a gene: 3. This CDR3 is 14 amino acids long. The CDR3 nucleotides are TGCGCCAGCAGCTCAGGGACTAGCGGAGGGGAGCTGTTTTTT. Translated, it gives CASSSGTSGGELFF.

The J gene is TRBJ1-2, the V gene TRBV5-5; D remains ambiguous. There are 13 residues in the CDR3. The germline V gene has CDR1 SGHKS and CDR2 YYEKEE (reference sequence). V lost 0 bases to trimming and J lost 1 base, with 4 bases between them. The CDR3 here is CASSLAGNYGYTF. Here the CDR3 DNA reads TGTGCCAGCAGCTTGGCCGGTAACTATGGCTACACCTTC.

This chain uses TRBV7-6 with TRBJ2-2; 7 bases match TRBD1. V lost 5 bases, J lost 0 bases, and 6 bases stayed unmatched. This CDR3 is 16 amino acids long. Germline CDR1 SGHVS, CDR2 FNYEAQ. This CDR3 reads CASSLQTGTNTGELFF. In nucleotides, the CDR3 is TGTGCCAGCAGCCTCCAGACAGGGACGAACACCGGGGAGCTGTTTTTT.

This chain links TRBV12-5 with TRBJ2-7, with 11 bases matching TRBD2. The CDR3 has 15 amino acids. Trimming took 0 bases from V and 6 from J; bases not matched to a gene: 4. Germline CDR1 reads LGHNT; CDR2 reads FRNRAP. CDR3: CASGLVPGLAVEQYF. CDR3 bases: TGTGCTAGTGGTTTGGTACCGGGACTAGCGGTCGAGCAGTACTTC.

This chain connects TRBV5-1 to TRBJ2-2; the D gene is possibly TRBD2 (7 bases). The V gene lost 6 bases and the J gene lost 0 bases, with 9 bases spanning the gap. CDR3 length: 14 residues. Germline values: CDR1 SGHRS, CDR2 YFSETQ. CDR3 amino acids: CASTGGPNTGELFF. The CDR3 DNA is TGCGCCAGCACGGGGGGCCCGAACACCGGGGAGCTGTTTTTT. The full variable domain, in which reference TRBV5-1 and TRBJ2-2 provide the parts outside the CDR3, is KAGVTQTPRYLIKTRGQQVTLSCSPISGHRSVSWYQQTPGQGLQFLFEYFSETQRNKGNFPGRFSGRQFSNSRSEMNVSTLELGDSALYLCASTGGPNTGELFFGEGSRLTVL.

The chain has TRBV6-6 and TRBJ2-7, with TRBD1 matching over 7 bases. V lost 6 bases, J lost 2 bases, and 4 bases stayed unmatched. The length of the CDR3 is 13 residues. The V gene's germline CDR1 is MNHNY and CDR2 SVGAGI (reference sequence). CDR3 sequence (DNA): TGTGCCAGCAGCCCGGGACAGACCTACGAGCAGTACTTC. It is translated as CASSPGQTYEQYF.

The V and J genes are TRBV2 and TRBJ1-5; TRBD1 matches 7 bases. CDR1 and CDR2 from the germline V gene are SNHLY and FYNNEI. The trim removed 5 bases at V and 1 base at J, leaving 5 bases unmatched. CDR3 length: 15 amino acids. CDR3 nucleotide sequence: TGTGCCAGCAGTTTGGGACAGCAGAGCAATCAGCCCCAGCATTTT. Residues: CASSLGQQSNQPQHF.